These T cell receptor beta chains were read from a single sample in a study of T cells in localized non-small cell lung cancer. The table came from immunoSEQ multiplex PCR; TCRdb's copy has only in-frame clones and leaves some out. The sample lists some 25,000 clones; roughly 80% were seen once. The sequencing used peripheral blood, collected before any cancer treatment. The origin of the receptors is a man between 40 and 69 years old with stage III squamous cell lung carcinoma. Each CDR3 is given with its conserved first and last residue. Each record gives: D gene, clone size, J gene, V gene, CDR3 DNA, CDR3 protein. A D gene is named only where the DNA matches it firmly. Clone sizes are given selectively: once, few, many, or a class where the clone is expanded.

D: -
size: -
J: TRBJ1-4
V: TRBV7-9
DNA: TGTGCCAGCAGCTTAGTGAGTCTGACTGAAAAACTGTTTTTT
CDR3: CASSLVSLTEKLFF

D: -
size: few
J: TRBJ1-2
V: TRBV27
DNA: TGTGCCAGCAGTTTATTTGGTGGCCCTGGGTATGGCTACACCTTC
CDR3: CASSLFGGPGYGYTF

D: TRBD1
size: -
J: TRBJ2-1
V: TRBV6-5
DNA: TGTGCCAGCAGTTACGGTGGGACAGGGTACAATGAGCAGTTCTTC
CDR3: CASSYGGTGYNEQFF

D: TRBD1
size: -
J: TRBJ2-1
V: TRBV11-2
DNA: TGTGCCAGCAGCTTAGTGTCGGACAGGGGGGCTACGCATGAGCAGTTCTTC
CDR3: CASSLVSDRGATHEQFF

D: -
size: -
J: TRBJ2-2
V: TRBV6-6
DNA: TGTGCCAGCAAGAGGCGGAGGAACACCGGGGAGCTGTTTTTT
CDR3: CASKRRRNTGELFF

D: TRBD1
size: -
J: TRBJ1-2
V: TRBV4-2
DNA: TGTGCCAGCAGCCAAGATCGTTTGACAGGGGTCTATGGCTACACCTTC
CDR3: CASSQDRLTGVYGYTF

D: -
size: -
J: TRBJ1-5
V: TRBV19
DNA: TGTGCCAGTAGTAACTCGCGACAACTAACCAGAAATCAGCCCCAGCATTTT
CDR3: CASSNSRQLTRNQPQHF

D: -
size: -
J: TRBJ2-7
V: TRBV11-2
DNA: TGTGCCAGCAGCTCCTACAGGGCTCCCTACGAGCAGTACTTC
CDR3: CASSSYRAPYEQYF

D: -
size: once
J: TRBJ1-2
V: TRBV7-9
DNA: TGTGCCAGCAGCTTGAGCTATGGCTACACCTTC
CDR3: CASSLSYGYTF

D: TRBD1
size: -
J: TRBJ1-5
V: TRBV2
DNA: TGTGCCAGCAGCGTACAGGGGTTGGTAAATCAGCCCCAGCATTTT
CDR3: CASSVQGLVNQPQHF

D: -
size: -
J: TRBJ1-1
V: TRBV7-3
DNA: TGTGCCAGCAGCACCTATACGGGCACTGAAGCTTTCTTT
CDR3: CASSTYTGTEAFF

D: TRBD1
size: -
J: TRBJ1-2
V: TRBV18
DNA: TGTGCCAGCTCAAACTTGGACAGGGGATCCTATGGCTACACCTTC
CDR3: CASSNLDRGSYGYTF

D: TRBD1
size: -
J: TRBJ2-3
V: TRBV14
DNA: TGTGCCAGCAACCTACAGGGGCAGGGTACGCAGTATTTT
CDR3: CASNLQGQGTQYF

D: TRBD2
size: once
J: TRBJ2-7
V: TRBV5-4
DNA: TGTGCCAGCAACGACAGACGGACTAGCGGGTCCTACGAGCAGTACTTC
CDR3: CASNDRRTSGSYEQYF

D: -
size: once
J: TRBJ2-2
V: TRBV4-1
DNA: TGCGCCAGCAGCCCCCCCTTTGGGAGTAGCGTTAACACCGGGGAGCTGTTTTTT
CDR3: CASSPPFGSSVNTGELFF

D: -
size: -
J: TRBJ2-5
V: TRBV6-1
DNA: TGTGCCAGCAGGGGACCTAATGCGGAGACCCAGTACTTC
CDR3: CASRGPNAETQYF

D: TRBD1
size: -
J: TRBJ2-2
V: TRBV6-6
DNA: TGTGCCAGCAGCCACACGAAGGGGGCCTTCTGGGAGCTGTTTTTT
CDR3: CASSHTKGAFWELFF

D: -
size: -
J: TRBJ1-2
V: TRBV5-1
DNA: TGCGCCAGCAGCTTGGAAGGACAGAACTATGGCTACACCTTC
CDR3: CASSLEGQNYGYTF

D: -
size: -
J: TRBJ1-2
V: TRBV28
DNA: TGTGCCAGCAGTAAAGGATCCTATGGCTACACCTTC
CDR3: CASSKGSYGYTF

D: -
size: -
J: TRBJ2-2
V: TRBV25-1
DNA: TGTGCCAGCTCGTACACGGCGCGGGAGCTGTTTTTT
CDR3: CASSYTARELFF

D: -
size: -
J: TRBJ2-5
V: TRBV27
DNA: TGTGCCAGCAGTTTTTCGGACCGCTATGAGACCCAGTACTTC
CDR3: CASSFSDRYETQYF

D: -
size: -
J: TRBJ2-1
V: TRBV11-3
DNA: TGTGCCAGCAGCTTAGGCCCAGGGCGTAATGAGCAGTTCTTC
CDR3: CASSLGPGRNEQFF

D: TRBD2
size: -
J: TRBJ2-3
V: TRBV7-8
DNA: TGTGCCAGCAGCCCGAATAGCGGGGGAAGCACAGATACGCAGTATTTT
CDR3: CASSPNSGGSTDTQYF

D: -
size: few
J: TRBJ1-6
V: TRBV5-8
DNA: TGTGCCAGCAGCTTGGGTGGGGCCTATAATTCACCCCTCCACTTT
CDR3: CASSLGGAYNSPLHF

D: TRBD2
size: -
J: TRBJ2-3
V: TRBV7-3
DNA: TGTGCCAGCAGCTTTTTACCTAGCGGAGCGGTGGATACGCAGTATTTT
CDR3: CASSFLPSGAVDTQYF

D: -
size: -
J: TRBJ1-1
V: TRBV7-3
DNA: TGTGCCAGCAGCAAACAGGGAGGCACTGAAGCTTTCTTT
CDR3: CASSKQGGTEAFF

D: TRBD1
size: few
J: TRBJ1-1
V: TRBV5-1
DNA: TGCGCCAGCAGCTGGACCGGGACAGGAAACACTGAAGCTTTCTTT
CDR3: CASSWTGTGNTEAFF

D: TRBD2
size: -
J: TRBJ2-3
V: TRBV19
DNA: TGTGCCAGTAGTCTATCTAGCGCGGGAGCCATAGATACGCAGTATTTT
CDR3: CASSLSSAGAIDTQYF

D: -
size: -
J: TRBJ2-1
V: TRBV7-3
DNA: TGTGCCAGCAGCTTAGGCCAGATTTACAATGAGCAGTTCTTC
CDR3: CASSLGQIYNEQFF

D: -
size: -
J: TRBJ1-1
V: TRBV30
DNA: TGTGCCTGGCTACGGAGTTCGAACACTGAAGCTTTCTTT
CDR3: CAWLRSSNTEAFF

D: -
size: -
J: TRBJ2-2
V: TRBV28
DNA: TGTGCCAGCTCTAGGGCCACCGGGGAGCTGTTTTTT
CDR3: CASSRATGELFF

D: -
size: -
J: TRBJ2-1
V: TRBV7-8
DNA: TGTGCCAGCAGTATAGGATCGGGACACTATAATGAGCAGTTCTTC
CDR3: CASSIGSGHYNEQFF

D: TRBD1
size: -
J: TRBJ1-2
V: TRBV5-4
DNA: TGTGCCAGCAGCTTGTCTAGGGGGCAAGGCTACACCTTC
CDR3: CASSLSRGQGYTF

D: TRBD1
size: once
J: TRBJ2-7
V: TRBV6-5
DNA: TGTGCCAGCAGTTACTCGCAAGGACAGGCTAGCTACGAGCAGTACTTC
CDR3: CASSYSQGQASYEQYF

D: -
size: few
J: TRBJ2-2
V: TRBV30
DNA: TGTGCCTGGAGAGGGGATAACGTTGTCGGGGAGCTGTTTTTT
CDR3: CAWRGDNVVGELFF

D: TRBD2
size: -
J: TRBJ2-2
V: TRBV11-3
DNA: TGTGCCAGCAGCTTAGGAGCGGGGGCCTCATCGAACACCGGGGAGCTGTTTTTT
CDR3: CASSLGAGASSNTGELFF

D: TRBD1
size: -
J: TRBJ2-3
V: TRBV6-1
DNA: TGTGCCAGCAGTGAGGTGACAGGGCTCACAGATACGCAGTATTTT
CDR3: CASSEVTGLTDTQYF

D: -
size: -
J: TRBJ1-2
V: TRBV7-9
DNA: TGTGCCAGCAGCCAGGGAACCGCGTGGACCTTC
CDR3: CASSQGTAWTF

D: -
size: -
J: TRBJ1-2
V: TRBV6-1
DNA: TGTGCCAGCAGTGAACACCCCTCTCGACCGGGGTGGGGCTACACCTTC
CDR3: CASSEHPSRPGWGYTF

D: -
size: -
J: TRBJ1-4
V: TRBV4-2
DNA: TGTGCCAGCAGCCGCTCAATCAGGGCGGCAAATGAAAAACTGTTTTTT
CDR3: CASSRSIRAANEKLFF

D: -
size: -
J: TRBJ2-3
V: TRBV7-2
DNA: TGTGCCAGCAGTCCAGTGGGCAGGGGTCCGCAGTATTTT
CDR3: CASSPVGRGPQYF

D: TRBD1
size: -
J: TRBJ2-4
V: TRBV7-2
DNA: TGTGCCAGCAGCTCGGGACAGTTAGCCAAAAACATTCAGTACTTC
CDR3: CASSSGQLAKNIQYF

D: TRBD1
size: -
J: TRBJ1-4
V: TRBV5-1
DNA: TGCGCCAGCAGCAAGGGACAGCCTAATGAAAAACTGTTTTTT
CDR3: CASSKGQPNEKLFF

D: -
size: -
J: TRBJ1-1
V: TRBV5-1
DNA: TGCGCCAGCAGTTTAGACCAAACCCGAACCTCTGAAGCTTTCTTT
CDR3: CASSLDQTRTSEAFF

D: TRBD2
size: -
J: TRBJ2-7
V: TRBV28
DNA: TGTGCCATCCACGGGACTACCGACGAGCAGTACTTC
CDR3: CAIHGTTDEQYF

D: TRBD2
size: -
J: TRBJ2-3
V: TRBV14
DNA: TGTGCCAGCAGCCAAGACCTAGCGGGGACTTCGCAGTATTTT
CDR3: CASSQDLAGTSQYF

D: -
size: -
J: TRBJ2-1
V: TRBV7-3
DNA: TGTGCCAGCAGCCCCTCCGGTAGCTCCTACAATGAGCAGTTCTTC
CDR3: CASSPSGSSYNEQFF

D: -
size: -
J: TRBJ1-3
V: TRBV6-5
DNA: TGTGCCAGCAGTGCTACAGGGTCGGGGGGAAACACCATATATTTT
CDR3: CASSATGSGGNTIYF

D: -
size: -
J: TRBJ2-1
V: TRBV19
DNA: TGTGCCAGTAGTATAATAGGACAGACCTCCTACAATGAGCAGTTCTTC
CDR3: CASSIIGQTSYNEQFF

D: -
size: -
J: TRBJ2-1
V: TRBV9
DNA: TGTGCCAGCAGCGCTACGACACAGGGTCCCACAGGGCGTGAGCAGTTCTTC
CDR3: CASSATTQGPTGREQFF

D: -
size: -
J: TRBJ2-7
V: TRBV2
DNA: TGTGCCAGCAGTGACGCGGGGGCTGGGGACGAGCAGTACTTC
CDR3: CASSDAGAGDEQYF

D: TRBD1
size: -
J: TRBJ1-4
V: TRBV6-1
DNA: TGTGCCAGCAAGGACAGGGGGCTGGCTAATGAAAAACTGTTTTTT
CDR3: CASKDRGLANEKLFF

D: -
size: -
J: TRBJ2-3
V: TRBV29-1
DNA: TGCAGCGTTGGGGGATGGGGTGGGAGCACAGATACGCAGTATTTT
CDR3: CSVGGWGGSTDTQYF

D: -
size: -
J: TRBJ2-2
V: TRBV6-5
DNA: TGTGCCAGCAGTCCACAGACAGTAACCGGGGAGCTGTTTTTT
CDR3: CASSPQTVTGELFF

D: -
size: -
J: TRBJ1-5
V: TRBV7-3
DNA: TGTGCCAGCAGTACCGGTGGGGATCAGCCCCAGCATTTT
CDR3: CASSTGGDQPQHF

D: -
size: -
J: TRBJ2-1
V: TRBV5-5
DNA: TGTGCCAGCAGCTCCTCGGAGCGCAATGAGCAGTTCTTC
CDR3: CASSSSERNEQFF

D: -
size: -
J: TRBJ2-2
V: TRBV30
DNA: TGTGCCTGGAGTGTTGGGGGAGCGGGCACCGGGGAGCTGTTTTTT
CDR3: CAWSVGGAGTGELFF

D: -
size: once
J: TRBJ2-1
V: TRBV28
DNA: TGTGCCAGCAGTTCTGTGGGACTGGGACGCCCTAATGAGCAGTTCTTC
CDR3: CASSSVGLGRPNEQFF

D: -
size: -
J: TRBJ2-1
V: TRBV9
DNA: TGTGCCAGCAGCGTAGGCCTAAGTGAGCAGTTCTTC
CDR3: CASSVGLSEQFF